Following are 11 T cell receptor beta chains from one sample sequenced in a study of blood T cell repertoires in COVID-19. The protocol was immunoSEQ multiplex PCR, while the TCRdb copy is restricted to in-frame clones and leaves out a portion. The sample holds around 81,000 clones; under 90% are singletons and the top ten take 10% to 15%. Source material: peripheral blood. Every receptor here comes from a human donor in a cohort sampled during active COVID-19.

The chain joins TRBV25-1 to TRBJ1-4, with unresolved D. The germline CDR1 and CDR2 sequences are MGHDK and SYGVNS. The CDR3 is 11 residues long. Trimming left V 1 base short and J 13 bases short, with 7 bases between. CDR3 DNA: TGTGCCAGCAGTGAATCCCTCAGACTGTTTTTT. This encodes CASSESLRLFF.

The table lists this clone with a count of one. This chain connects TRBV15 to TRBJ1-1; 7 bases match TRBD1. CDR1 is LNHNV and CDR2 is YYDKDF in the germline V gene (reference sequence). Germline trimming cut 1 base from V and 0 bases from J; bases unmatched to any gene: 2. The CDR3 has 15 residues. CDR3 sequence (DNA): TGTGCCACCAGCAGAGGGGACAGAGTGAACACTGAAGCTTTCTTT. This encodes CATSRGDRVNTEAFF.

The rearrangement uses TRBV5-1 and TRBJ2-3; 7 nucleotides match TRBD2. The V gene end was trimmed by 1 base and the J gene end by 0 bases; junction bases not matched to a gene: 5. The CDR3 is made up of 16 amino acids. CDR1 and CDR2 (germline): SGHRS, YFSETQ. CDR3 protein: CASSLSMRGSTDTQYF. CDR3 DNA: TGCGCCAGCAGCTTGTCAATGCGGGGGAGCACAGATACGCAGTATTTT.

This chain uses TRBV7-9 with TRBJ2-5; 7 nucleotides line up with TRBD1. The CDR3 sequence is 17 residues long. After removal of 0 bases from V and 5 bases from J, the junction contained 12 bases not matched to a gene. Germline V gives CDR1 SEHNR, CDR2 FQNEAQ (reference sequence). CDR3 in DNA: TGTGCCAGCAGCTTAGCCCTAACAGGGGAAGGTGGCGAGACCCAGTACTTC. It specifies CASSLALTGEGGETQYF.

The rearrangement uses TRBV7-9 and TRBJ2-1; 7 positions match TRBD2. V dropped 3 bases and J dropped 4; count of bases not matched to a gene: 3. Per germline, CDR1 SEHNR and CDR2 FQNEAQ (reference sequence). The CDR3 length is 14 residues. CDR3 sequence (DNA): TGTGCCAGCAGCTTTGGCGGGGGTTACAATGAGCAGTTCTTC. This translates into CASSFGGGYNEQFF.

The V gene is TRBV7-3, the J gene TRBJ1-2; 7 positions agree with TRBD1. The CDR3 has 14 residues. After removal of 5 bases from V and 7 bases from J, the junction contained 10 bases not matched to a gene. Per the germline V gene, CDR1 is SGHTA and CDR2 is FQGTGA. The CDR3 region has the DNA TGTGCCAGCAGCCAAAACCGACAGGGATCTGGCTACACCTTC. Its protein product is CASSQNRQGSGYTF.

The chain combines TRBV14 with TRBJ2-4; 10 bases agree with TRBD2. V gave up 0 bases and J gave up 4 bases; unmatched junction bases: 9. Germline lookup yields CDR1 SGHDN and CDR2 FVKESK. This CDR3 is built from 18 residues. This chain's CDR3 is CASSQDQERGGTKNIQYF. For the CDR3, the DNA is TGTGCCAGCAGCCAAGATCAGGAGCGGGGGGGCACAAAAAACATTCAGTACTTC.

The count of this clone is one. The chain has TRBV27 and TRBJ1-1; the match to TRBD1 covers 9 bases. CDR3 size: 14 residues. The germline CDR1 and CDR2 sequences are MNHEY and SMNVEV (reference sequence). The V gene end was trimmed by 5 bases and the J gene end by 7 bases; junction bases not matched to a gene: 8. The CDR3 is CASSHRDRAIEAFF. The DNA for the CDR3 is TGTGCCAGCAGTCACCGGGACAGGGCAATTGAAGCTTTCTTT.

The chain couples TRBV6-6 to TRBJ2-5; D is undetermined. The CDR3 runs to 13 residues. The V gene's germline CDR1 is MNHNY and CDR2 SVGAGI (reference sequence). The ends were cut back, 7 bases at V and 5 bases at J, with 14 bases in the middle. The CDR3 nucleotides are TGTGCCAGCACCTTCGCGGAATGGGAGACCCAGTACTTC. It is translated as CASTFAEWETQYF.

The CDR3 DNA sequence: TGTGCCAGCAGTCACACAGATACGCAGTATTTT. This translates into CASSHTDTQYF. V gene TRBV6-5 combines with J gene TRBJ2-3; D is undetermined. Trimming left V 5 bases short and J 2 bases short, with 2 bases between. The CDR3 length is 11 residues. CDR1 is MNHEY and CDR2 is SVGAGI in the germline V gene.

The chain couples TRBV5-1 to TRBJ2-1, with 8 bases that match TRBD2. CDR3 length equals 14 residues. With V trimmed by 6 bases and J by 0 bases, 2 bases remained unmatched. The germline V gene encodes CDR1 SGHRS and CDR2 YFSETQ. The CDR3 here is CASKRGSSYNEQFF. The CDR3 coding sequence is TGCGCCAGCAAGCGGGGGAGCTCCTACAATGAGCAGTTCTTC.